The present entry profiles one TCR beta chain with its context. This record comes from a study of OX40 agonist ivuxolimab in advanced cancers. For the study at large: Enrolled patients in dose escalation had cancers that were hepatocellular carcinoma, melanoma, renal cell or head and neck cancer.

Produced via immunoSEQ multiplex PCR; TCRdb's table is partial and in-frame only. The sample consists of tens of thousands of clones, 75% to 90% of them appearing once. After removal of 0 bases from V and 5 bases from J, the junction contained 6 bases not matched to a gene. Germline V gives CDR1 GTSNPN, CDR2 SVGIG (reference sequence). The CDR3 sequence is 15 residues long. The chain employs TRBV30 and TRBJ2-1; 8 bases match TRBD2. The sequencing here drew on CD4+ or CD8+ T cells sorted from blood, taken in a trial of the OX40 agonist ivuxolimab. The TCR sequence derives from an adult with an advanced solid tumor such as melanoma, head and neck, liver or kidney cancer. CDR3 DNA sequence: TGTGCCTGGAGTGTACCCCTAGCGGGCAACAATGAGCAGTTCTTC. Amino acids: CAWSVPLAGNNEQFF. The whole variable domain, filled in from reference TRBV30 and TRBJ2-1, reads SQTIHQWPATLVQPVGSPLSLECTVEGTSNPNLYWYRQAAGRGLQLLFYSVGIGQISSEVPQNLSASRPQDRQFILSSKKLLLSDSGFYLCAWSVPLAGNNEQFFGPGTRLTVL.